The next 6 T cell receptor beta chains were all read from a single sample in a study of T cell clonality in common variable immunodeficiency. The antigens these receptors bind are not known. Using immunoSEQ multiplex PCR, the repertoire was profiled, and TCRdb retains in-frame clones only, with some absent. The table lists some 22,000 clones, no singletons, with around 9% in the top ten. Findings of the study overall: Fewer deletions and N-nucleotide insertions were reportedly seen in common variable immunodeficiency TCR beta sequences.

Sequencing was done on a sample of peripheral blood mononuclear cells. The receptors originated from a human donor with common variable immunodeficiency.

This clone was observed many times. The read finishes 3 residues shy of the CDR3 end, and the germline J gene is used to complete it. V is TRBV11-3 and J is TRBJ2-2; D not resolved. V dropped 2 bases and J dropped 1 base, with 8 bases sitting between them. Germline CDR1 and CDR2: SGHNT and YENEEA. This CDR3 comprises 15 residues. CDR3 residues: CASSLSLLNTGELFF. The sequenced part of the CDR3 DNA is TGTGCCAGCAGCTTAAGCTTATTGAACACCGGGGAG.

This clone was counted between two and nine times. The CDR3 is cut off 3 residues early in the read; its end comes from the germline J gene. The chain is built from TRBV10-2 and TRBJ2-5; D is ambiguous. V lost 4 bases and J lost 2, with 8 bases in between. Germline V gene sequence: CDR1 WSHSY, CDR2 SAAADI. The CDR3 loop spans 13 amino acids. The CDR3 sequence: CASSGVRQETQYF. The sequenced part of the CDR3 DNA is TGCGCCAGCAGTGGGGTCAGGCAAGAGACC.

This clone was seen repeatedly, ten times or more. The observed sequence ends 3 residues before the CDR3 terminus, with the missing tail filled in from the germline J gene. The rearrangement uses TRBV7-6 and TRBJ2-3, with 8 positions matching TRBD2. Germline CDR1 and CDR2: SGHVS and FNYEAQ. The CDR3 is 16 residues long. The J segment lost 0 bases and the V segment lost 1 base, leaving 3 bases of the junction unmatched. CDR3 region: CASSLVSSGSTDTQYF. The sequenced CDR3 bases are TGTGCCAGCAGCTTAGTCTCTAGCGGGAGCACAGATACG.

In its sample, this clone was seen many times. From the germline J gene comes the end of the CDR3, since the read stops 3 residues before it. The chain combines TRBV5-1 with TRBJ1-2, with D possibly being TRBD1 (6 bases). Germline V CDR1 and CDR2: SGHRS, YFSETQ. Trimming took off 0 bases at V and 7 bases at J, with 10 bases between the two ends. The CDR3 spans 13 residues. The DNA read from the CDR3 is TGCGCCAGCAGCTTGGTACAGGGAGGTGGC. Protein product: CASSLVQGGG. The whole CDR3 is CASSLVQGGGYTF.

This clone appeared many times. The sequence runs out 3 residues before the end of the CDR3; the remainder is reconstructed from the germline J gene. J is TRBJ2-3 and V is TRBV19; 9 nucleotides match TRBD2. This CDR3 has 16 amino acids. With V trimmed by 9 bases and J by 2 bases, 12 bases remained unmatched. The germline V gene encodes CDR1 LNHDA and CDR2 SQIVND (reference sequence). The CDR3 DNA, read in part, is TGTGCCAGCCACCAACCGGGACTAGCTACCACAGATACG. Its translation is CASHQPGLATTDT. The whole CDR3 protein is CASHQPGLATTDTQYF. The full variable domain, completed using reference TRBV19 and TRBJ2-3, is DGGITQSPKYLFRKEGQNVTLSCEQNLNHDAMYWYRQDPGQGLRLIYYSQIVNDFQKGDIAEGYSVSREKKESFPLTVTSAQKNPTAFYLCASHQPGLATTDTQYFGPGTRLTVL.

This clone was observed a handful of times. The CDR3 goes on 3 residues after the read ends, and that part is filled in from the germline J gene. The chain combines TRBV6-1 with TRBJ1-5; 10 nucleotides align to TRBD1. The CDR3 length is 17 residues. The V gene end was trimmed by 2 bases and the J gene end by 1 base; junction bases not matched to a gene: 5. Germline assignment: CDR1 MNHNS and CDR2 SASEGT. The covered CDR3 bases are TGTGCCAGCAGTGAACGTTTGGGACAGGGGAGCAATCAGCCC. Amino acid sequence: CASSERLGQGSNQP. The complete CDR3 reads CASSERLGQGSNQPQHF.